A single T cell receptor beta chain is shown here with its context. This clonotype was observed a handful of times. Its antigen target is currently unknown. The sample holds no much larger clone one base away, and base qualities are not on file. Sequenced on an Illumina HiSeq 1500. The public reads were reprocessed in TCRdb via fastp at Q25 and MiXCR, keeping in-frame beta chains. Records with the same CDR3 protein are collapsed into one entry carrying the most frequent genes and DNA. For this sample the table gives 150,000 to 200,000 distinct CDR3 sequences, of which about 20% were detected only once. The ten largest clones take up around a quarter of the sample. This specimen belongs to a study of T cell repertoires in cytomegalovirus infection (dated by TCRdb to the late 2010s). General notes on the study: Peptide stimulations targeted recently identified HLA-C-restricted CMV epitopes, whose presentation resists viral immunomodulation, together with well-studied HLA-B-restricted epitopes. Donor HLA type was relevant to the analysis, because carriage of CMV infection together with the matching HLA type was indicated by public TCR beta signatures. Paper-wide results and their limitations: Cumulative frequency of public TCR beta family members discriminated carriers of CMV infection plus the relevant HLA type in this cohort and an independent approximately 340-donor cohort. The ex vivo response was dominated by HLA-C-restricted CMV-specific TCR beta clonotypes, which also provided the single most frequent clonotype in two of eight donors.

The CDR3 has 15 amino acids, counting the end cysteine and phenylalanine. Just CDR3 DNA is preserved here, 45 bases in frame from base 1. Trimming takes 1 base from V and 0 bases from J, and the germline ends sit 10 bases apart. For CDR1 and CDR2, the germline V gene lists MGHRA and YSYEKL. The treatment or condition label corresponds to: in vitro stimulation with specific CMV peptide epitopes to enrich CMV-specific T cells. Source: CD8+ T cells from cultured PBMCs, taken from culture after CMV antigen stimulation. The sequence derives from a human donor in good health (CMV status not recorded). Some clones in this sample may be carry-over from other donors' samples. This chain is built from TRBV4-1 and TRBJ2-7; no D gene is confidently identified. Here is the DNA: TGCGCCAGCAGCCAAGGTGTAATGAGCTCCTACGAGCAGTACTTC. The encoded protein is CASSQGVMSSYEQYF.